Below are 21 T cell receptor beta chains sequenced from a single sample in a study of OX40 agonist ivuxolimab in advanced cancers. TCRdb's table, derived via immunoSEQ multiplex PCR, lists solely in-frame clones and lacks some. The sample lists approximately 32,000 clones, approximately 88% occurring once. Sequencing was performed on CD4+ or CD8+ T cells sorted from blood, taken in a trial of the OX40 agonist ivuxolimab. The source is an adult with an advanced solid tumor such as melanoma, head and neck, liver or kidney cancer.

This clone occurred once. The rearrangement uses TRBV11-1 and TRBJ2-7; 9 nucleotides align to TRBD1. The CDR3 is 14 amino acids. Germline assignment: CDR1 SGHAT and CDR2 FQDESV (reference sequence). V gave up 5 bases and J gave up 2 bases; unmatched junction bases: 4. As DNA, the CDR3 is TGTGCCAGCAGCCCCGGACAGGGGACCTACGAGCAGTACTTC. Its translation: CASSPGQGTYEQYF.

This chain links TRBV6-5 with TRBJ2-3; TRBD2 is a possible D gene (6 bases). Trimming cost V 6 bases and J 3 bases, with 10 bases left between them. The CDR3 loop spans 13 amino acids. Germline assignment: CDR1 MNHEY and CDR2 SVGAGI. The CDR3: CASSHRGTDTQYF. The CDR3 nucleotides are TGTGCCAGCAGCCACCGGGGGACAGATACGCAGTATTTT.

The rearrangement uses TRBV5-6 and TRBJ2-7, with D unresolved. The V and J ends lost 1 base and 6 bases respectively, with 11 bases between them. Germline-derived CDR1 and CDR2 are SGHDT and YYEEEE. This CDR3 contains 13 residues. CDR3 sequence (DNA): TGTGCCAGCAGCTTGACCCCCCGCAGCGAGCAGTACTTC. Its translation: CASSLTPRSEQYF.

The chain links TRBV6-6 to TRBJ1-5, with 8 nucleotides matching TRBD1. Trimming removed 6 bases from V and 5 bases from J; junction bases left unmatched: 3. Germline assignment: CDR1 MNHNY and CDR2 SVGAGI (reference sequence). The CDR3 sequence is 13 residues long. The CDR3 loop is CASSGQGDQPQHF. Here the CDR3 DNA reads TGTGCCAGCAGCGGACAGGGCGATCAGCCCCAGCATTTT.

V is TRBV27 and J is TRBJ2-7; D gene uncertain. From germline, CDR1 is MNHEY and CDR2 SMNVEV (reference sequence). This CDR3 comprises 12 residues. V was cut by 1 base and J by 6 bases, with 7 bases left in between. Written as DNA, the CDR3 is TGTGCCAGCAGTTTATTATCTCGCGAGCAGTACTTC. This encodes CASSLLSREQYF.

The count of this clone is one. The chain uses TRBV5-4 and TRBJ1-1, with no clear D. The CDR3 has 13 residues. Trimming stripped 4 bases from V and 1 base from J, with 8 bases between. Germline V gives CDR1 SGHNT, CDR2 YYREEE (reference sequence). The CDR3 coding sequence is TGTGCCAGCAGCCCCTGGGGGAACACTGAAGCTTTCTTT. Encoded protein: CASSPWGNTEAFF.

The J gene is TRBJ2-7, the V gene TRBV4-1, with TRBD2 as a possible D gene (7 bases). Trimming cost V 4 bases and J 0 bases, with 13 bases left between them. Germline V lookup: CDR1 MGHRA, CDR2 YSYEKL. This CDR3 spans 15 amino acids. For the CDR3, the DNA is TGCGCCAGCAGCCTCGAGGGGGGGTCCTCCTACGAGCAGTACTTC. Translated: CASSLEGGSSYEQYF.

The chain uses TRBV4-3 and TRBJ1-2, with D perhaps matching TRBD1 (6 bases). CDR3 length equals 15 residues. CDR1 LGHNA and CDR2 YSLEER come from the germline V gene. Trimming stripped 0 bases from V and 4 bases from J, with 12 bases between. The CDR3 protein is CASSQDRGGGYGYTF. Written as DNA, the CDR3 is TGCGCCAGCAGCCAAGATCGGGGAGGGGGCTATGGCTACACCTTC.

J is TRBJ2-7 and V is TRBV5-1, with 7 nucleotides matching TRBD1. Per the germline V gene, CDR1 is SGHRS and CDR2 is YFSETQ. V shed 5 bases, J shed 3 bases, and the junction held 5 bases outside the gene matches. This CDR3 has 13 amino acids. The CDR3 is CASSYRDSYEQYF. The DNA for the CDR3 is TGCGCCAGCAGTTACCGGGACAGCTACGAGCAGTACTTC.

This clone showed up just once. The J gene is TRBJ2-7, the V gene TRBV7-3, with D unclear. The CDR3 runs 13 residues. Germline CDR1 reads SGHTA; CDR2 reads FQGTGA. V lost 5 bases and J 3 bases, leaving 11 bases between the germline ends. As DNA, the CDR3 is TGTGCCAGCAGCCACACTATTGGCTACGAGCAGTACTTC. Translated, it gives CASSHTIGYEQYF.

The J gene is TRBJ2-3, the V gene TRBV10-3; 9 bases fit TRBD2. The germline gives CDR1 ENHRY, CDR2 SYGVKD. Unmatched junction bases numbered 5, after V lost 3 bases and J lost 4 bases. CDR3 size: 15 residues. The CDR3 nucleotides are TGTGCCATCAGTGACAGCGGGGGGTTGTCAGATACGCAGTATTTT. This encodes CAISDSGGLSDTQYF.

V is TRBV11-2 and J is TRBJ2-1; the D is unclear. This CDR3 comprises 16 residues. The V end lost 5 bases, the J end lost 0 bases, and 14 bases lay between the germline ends. Germline V gene lookup returns CDR1 SGHAT and CDR2 FQNNGV. The CDR3 region has the DNA TGTGCCAGCAGCCCCCCCCAGGCAGGCTCCTACAATGAGCAGTTCTTC. Protein: CASSPPQAGSYNEQFF.

The rearrangement uses TRBV7-2 and TRBJ1-4; 8 positions match TRBD1. Germline V gene sequence: CDR1 SGHTA, CDR2 FQGNSA. The CDR3 has 16 residues. The J segment lost 4 bases and the V segment lost 5 bases, leaving 9 bases of the junction unmatched. The CDR3 DNA follows: TGTGCCAGCAGCAGGACAGGGCCCGCGGGTAATGAAAAACTGTTTTTT. The encoded protein is CASSRTGPAGNEKLFF.

The chain uses TRBV7-6 and TRBJ1-3; TRBD1 is a possible D gene (5 bases). Per germline, CDR1 SGHVS and CDR2 FNYEAQ. The CDR3 is made up of 16 amino acids. With 0 bases removed from V and 5 bases from J, the gap between germline ends came to 14 bases. The CDR3 spells CASSLAQRGDRNTIYF. Here the CDR3 DNA reads TGTGCCAGCAGCTTAGCGCAACGAGGGGATAGAAACACCATATATTTT.

The rearrangement links TRBV20-1 to TRBJ2-7; no reliable D call. Germline V gene data show CDR1 as DFQATT and CDR2 as SNEGSKA (reference sequence). This CDR3 has 11 amino acids. V was clipped by 4 bases and J by 3 bases, with 7 bases between them. The CDR3 sequence: CSAIDLYEQYF. CDR3 nucleotide sequence: TGCAGTGCTATAGACCTCTACGAGCAGTACTTC.

J is TRBJ2-7 and V is TRBV11-2; D is unresolved. V was trimmed by 6 bases and J by 11 bases, leaving 17 bases between them. The CDR3 length is 12 residues. Germline V gene sequence: CDR1 SGHAT, CDR2 FQNNGV. The CDR3 sequence is CASSPLGDTEYF. The CDR3 DNA follows: TGTGCCAGCAGTCCCCTGGGTGACACCGAGTACTTC.

The chain has TRBV29-1 and TRBJ1-2, with D tentatively TRBD1 (6 bases). The CDR3 sequence is 17 residues long. Trimming stripped 0 bases from V and 1 base from J, with 18 bases between. Germline CDR1 reads SQVTM; CDR2 reads ANQGSEA. The CDR3 nucleotides are TGCAGCGTTGAAGAGAGGGGGGCCCCCCATCATAACTATGGCTACACCTTC. Translated, it gives CSVEERGAPHHNYGYTF.

J is TRBJ2-1 and V is TRBV10-2; D might be TRBD2 (5 bases). V lost 4 bases to trimming and J lost 3 bases, with 10 bases between them. Germline CDR1 and CDR2: WSHSY and SAAADI. This CDR3 contains 14 residues. The CDR3 region is CASSVGNFYNEQFF. CDR3 nucleotide sequence: TGCGCCAGCAGTGTCGGGAACTTCTACAATGAGCAGTTCTTC.

The chain combines TRBV11-2 with TRBJ1-5; no firm D call. Trimming took off 4 bases at V and 6 bases at J, with 13 bases between the two ends. CDR3 length: 14 amino acids. Germline CDR1 SGHAT, CDR2 FQNNGV. CDR3 amino acids: CASSSSGGAQPQHF. The CDR3 DNA reads TGTGCCAGCAGCTCCTCGGGAGGTGCTCAGCCCCAGCATTTT.

The chain uses TRBV30 and TRBJ2-1, with D possibly being TRBD2 (6 bases). Trimming pared 4 bases from V and 8 bases from J, leaving 12 bases between. The CDR3 has 12 amino acids. From germline, CDR1 is GTSNPN and CDR2 SVGIG (reference sequence). CDR3 sequence (DNA): TGTGCCTGGAAATCGGAGGGGCATGAGCAGTTCTTC. It codes for CAWKSEGHEQFF. The whole variable domain, filled in from reference TRBV30 and TRBJ2-1, reads SQTIHQWPATLVQPVGSPLSLECTVEGTSNPNLYWYRQAAGRGLQLLFYSVGIGQISSEVPQNLSASRPQDRQFILSSKKLLLSDSGFYLCAWKSEGHEQFFGPGTRLTVL.

The rearrangement joins TRBV6-1 to TRBJ1-1; D unresolved. Germline V gene lookup returns CDR1 MNHNS and CDR2 SASEGT. The germline V and J ends were trimmed by 1 base and 1 base, with 10 bases remaining between them. The CDR3 extends over 15 amino acids. CDR3 in DNA: TGTGCCAGCAGTGAAGACGGAAATGGGAACACTGAAGCTTTCTTT. Its protein product is CASSEDGNGNTEAFF.